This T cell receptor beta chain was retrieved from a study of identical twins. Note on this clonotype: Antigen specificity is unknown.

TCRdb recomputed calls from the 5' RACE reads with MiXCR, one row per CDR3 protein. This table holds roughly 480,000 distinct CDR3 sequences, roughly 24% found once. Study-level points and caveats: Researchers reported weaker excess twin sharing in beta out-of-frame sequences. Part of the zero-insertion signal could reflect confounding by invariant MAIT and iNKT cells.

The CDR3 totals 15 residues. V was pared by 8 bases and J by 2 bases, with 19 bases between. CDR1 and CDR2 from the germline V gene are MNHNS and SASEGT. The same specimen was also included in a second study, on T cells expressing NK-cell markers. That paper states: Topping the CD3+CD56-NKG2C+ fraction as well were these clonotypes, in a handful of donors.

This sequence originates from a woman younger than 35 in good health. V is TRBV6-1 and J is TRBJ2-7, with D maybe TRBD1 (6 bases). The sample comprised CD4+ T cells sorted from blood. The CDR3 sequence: CASASLGGRPYEQYF. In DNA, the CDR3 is TGTGCCAGCGCCTCACTAGGGGGTAGACCCTACGAGCAGTACTTC.